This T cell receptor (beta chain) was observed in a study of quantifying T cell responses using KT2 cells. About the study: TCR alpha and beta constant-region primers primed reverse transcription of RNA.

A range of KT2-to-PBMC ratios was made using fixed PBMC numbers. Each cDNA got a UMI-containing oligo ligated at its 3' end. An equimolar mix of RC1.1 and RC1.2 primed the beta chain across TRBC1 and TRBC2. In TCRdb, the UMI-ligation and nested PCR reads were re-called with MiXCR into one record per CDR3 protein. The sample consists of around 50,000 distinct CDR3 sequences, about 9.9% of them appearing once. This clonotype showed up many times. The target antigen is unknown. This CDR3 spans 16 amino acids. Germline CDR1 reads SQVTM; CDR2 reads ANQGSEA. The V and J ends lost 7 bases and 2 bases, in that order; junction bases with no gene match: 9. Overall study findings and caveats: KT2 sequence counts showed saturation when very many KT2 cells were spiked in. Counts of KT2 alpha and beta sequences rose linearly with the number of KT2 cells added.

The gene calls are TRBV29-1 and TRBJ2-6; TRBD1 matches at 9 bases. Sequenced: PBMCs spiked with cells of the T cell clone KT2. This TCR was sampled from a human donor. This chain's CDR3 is CSATGTGTAGANVLTF. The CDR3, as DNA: TGCAGCGCCACCGGGACAGGGACTGCTGGGGCCAACGTCCTGACTTTC. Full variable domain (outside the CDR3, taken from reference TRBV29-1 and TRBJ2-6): SAVISQKPSRDICQRGTSLTIQCQVDSQVTMMFWYRQQPGQSLTLIATANQGSEATYESGFVIDKFPISRPNLTFSTLTVSNMSPEDSSIYLCSATGTGTAGANVLTFGAGSRLTVL.